Reported below is one T cell receptor (beta chain). Antigen unknown. Template switching introduced a universal primer site, and the cDNA bore unique molecular identifiers. MiXCR was run by TCRdb on the 5' RACE reads, yielding one entry per CDR3 protein. The sample carries roughly 350,000 distinct CDR3 sequences, 8.5% to 10% recorded once. Per germline, CDR1 SGHAT and CDR2 FQNNGV. The CDR3 spans 13 residues. V was cut by 3 bases and J by 0 bases, with 6 bases left in between. These data are taken from a study of identical twins. Whole-study findings and limits: Some out-of-frame alpha sequences were shared by twins, and these showed excess low generation probability.

The sequenced sample was naive T cells sorted from blood. The sequence derives from a woman in her fifties or sixties in good health. V usage is TRBV11-2 and J usage is TRBJ2-7; the D is unclear. The chain's CDR3 is CASSFEDSYEQYF. DNA for the CDR3: TGTGCCAGCAGCTTTGAGGACTCCTACGAGCAGTACTTC.